This note documents a single T cell receptor beta chain sequence. Its target is unknown. PCR primers comprised 60 Vbeta and 13 Jbeta primers. Sequenced by immunoSEQ multiplex PCR; TCRdb stores in-frame clones only, minus some. The data show around 100,000 clones, over 75% seen once. This record comes from a study of cytomegalovirus exposure and HLA in healthy donors. Study as a whole: Drawn from HLA-typed donors, about 85 million unique TCRs were held in an early data release.

The CDR3 extends over 12 amino acids. Between the trimmed V and J ends, which lost 5 bases and 5 bases, there was a span of 9 bases. Germline V CDR1 and CDR2: MNHEY, SMNVEV (reference sequence). Study-level points and caveats: TCR beta sequences numbering over 15,000 were associated with HLA alleles at 0.05 false discovery rate in a later analysis.

This TCR was sampled from a male donor in good health and CMV-seropositive. J is TRBJ1-1 and V is TRBV27; the D gene is possibly TRBD1 (6 bases). The sequencing sample was made of PBMCs. The CDR3, as DNA: TGTGCCAGCAGTGTAACAGGGACTGAAGCTTTCTTT. Its protein product is CASSVTGTEAFF.